The clone carrying this T cell receptor (beta chain) was observed a few times. This entry is derived from a study of blood T cell repertoires in COVID-19. Across the study: Specimens from acute and convalescent COVID-19 originated in the United States, Italy and Spain.

Germline CDR1 and CDR2: KGHDR and SFDVKD. The CDR3 length is 14 residues. The junction had 2 bases not matched to a gene; V was cut back by 5 bases and J by 3 bases. Everyone who took part was 18 to 89 years old, and they came from about two dozen US areas. Source study methods: By means of reference gene primer amplification, nucleated cell counts were estimated. Some clones are missing from TCRdb's copy, which holds only in-frame ones; the method was immunoSEQ multiplex PCR. V, J and clone size were drawn from that table, and D and trimming were deduced from the DNA. The sample holds roughly 250,000 clones, approximately 83% seen once.

The clonotype was recovered from a middle-aged woman with acute COVID-19. This chain connects TRBV24-1 to TRBJ2-3, with 9 bases matching TRBD1. The specimen was PBMCs or T cells enriched from blood (not recorded which). The CDR3 sequence: CATSGTGATDTQYF. CDR3 DNA: TGTGCCACCAGTGGGACAGGGGCGACAGATACGCAGTATTTT.